This record covers a single T cell receptor beta chain. No cognate antigen has been identified for it. The input lacks base qualities; no much larger clone sits a single base away. The data derive from a study of CD8+CD57+ T cells in acquired aplastic anemia (dated by TCRdb to between 2017 and 2018). About the full investigation: Extracted DNA from sorted CD4+ and CD8+ cells averaged approximately 3 ug, ranging from roughly 0.17 to 27.4 ug. Mean read counts for healthy donor samples were about 10 million for CD4+ cells and around 11 million for CD8+ cells. On the study overall, not on this receptor specifically: Around 30 CD8+ CDR3 sequences were found to be shared between patients and controls, but these sequences appeared to be highly expressed in patients and within the immunodominant clones of the patients. CD8+ Simpson's diversity did not differ significantly between patients and healthy controls (P=0.060).

TCR beta VDJ combination and CDR3 sequence profiling used genomic DNA as the template. An Illumina HiSeq 2000 was used for TCR repertoire sequencing. On the authors' methods: Repertoires were assessed using TRBV/TRBJ rearrangement plots, CDR3 size and DJ length profiles, and Simpson's diversity index. The immunodominant clone was defined as the most abundant DNA sequence in deep sequencing data. CDR3 amino acid sequences were checked for sharing across subjects and were also compared against the VDJdb database and published repertoires. TCRdb's own reprocessing of the public reads used fastp at Q25 and MiXCR and kept productive beta chains. Entries that share a CDR3 protein sequence are merged under the most common genes and DNA. TCRdb's processing, not the authors', yielded these V and J calls. The sample records approximately 81,000 distinct CDR3 sequences, approximately 46% of which are singletons. The ten largest make up 66% of the sample.

The CDR3 starts with the cysteine, ends with the phenylalanine, and has 18 residues. The read is trimmed to its CDR3 DNA, 54 bases read in frame from base 1. According to the germline V gene, CDR1 reads MNHNS and CDR2 reads SASEGT. Compared with germline, V lacks 2 bases and J lacks 4 bases; bases without a gene match: 12. TCR repertoires of sorted CD4+ and CD8+ blood T cells from severe aplastic anemia patients and healthy subjects were deep-sequenced in the study. Ficoll-Paque density gradient centrifugation was used to isolate peripheral blood mononuclear cells. Before DNA extraction, CD4+ and CD8+ T cells were sorted with FACS or magnetic beads.

Material for sequencing was sorted CD4+, CD8+, or CD8+CD57+ T cells (not recorded which) from PBMCs. The receptor was isolated from a human donor in good health, serving as a control. The rearrangement joined TRBV6-1 to TRBJ1-2; 11 nucleotides in the junction match TRBD1. The sequenced DNA: TGTGCCAGCAGTGAATGGCACACCGGGACAGGGGGAACCTATGGCTACACCTTC. It translates to CASSEWHTGTGGTYGYTF.